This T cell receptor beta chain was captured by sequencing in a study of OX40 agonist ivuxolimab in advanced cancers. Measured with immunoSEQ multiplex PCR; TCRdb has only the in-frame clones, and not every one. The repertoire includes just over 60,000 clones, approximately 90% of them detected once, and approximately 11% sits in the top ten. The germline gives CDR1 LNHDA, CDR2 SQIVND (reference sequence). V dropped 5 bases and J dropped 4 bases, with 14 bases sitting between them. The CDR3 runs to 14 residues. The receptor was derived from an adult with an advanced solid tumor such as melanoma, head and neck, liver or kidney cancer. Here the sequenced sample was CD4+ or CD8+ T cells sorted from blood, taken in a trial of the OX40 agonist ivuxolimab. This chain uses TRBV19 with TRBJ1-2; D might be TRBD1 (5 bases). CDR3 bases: TGTGCCAGTAGTCCGGGACGGGCAGGCTATGGCTACACCTTC. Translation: CASSPGRAGYGYTF.